These 14 T cell receptor beta chains share one sample of origin, sequenced in a study of molecular identifiers for immune sequencing clone quantification. One entry per CDR3 protein, called by TCRdb with MiXCR from the PCR reads. Found here are some 100,000 distinct CDR3 sequences, 15% to 20% of them singletons; the top ten hold roughly 0.85%. What was sequenced was naive CD8+ T cells from blood, with Jurkat cell RNA spiked in. Subset denoted: FACS-sorted CD8+CD4-CCR7+CD45RA+ naive T cells. These TCRs come from a human donor in good health. Some libraries in this study had Jurkat cell RNA spiked in.

This clonotype was seen ten or more times. The V and J genes are TRBV7-6 and TRBJ2-3; D is undetermined. Trimming stripped 5 bases from V and 3 bases from J, with 9 bases between. The CDR3 is 13 residues long. Germline CDR1 reads SGHVS; CDR2 reads FNYEAQ. The CDR3 protein is CASSPRITDTQYF. DNA for the CDR3: TGTGCCAGCAGCCCGAGAATTACAGATACGCAGTATTTT.

The gene calls are TRBV2 and TRBJ2-3; D may match TRBD1 or TRBD2 (5 bases each). Trimming stripped 4 bases from V and 2 bases from J, with 13 bases between. The CDR3 sequence is 15 residues long. CDR1 and CDR2 (germline): SNHLY, FYNNEI. Here the CDR3 DNA reads TGTGCCAGCAGTGCAGCAGGGAGACTCACAGATACGCAGTATTTT. It yields the protein CASSAAGRLTDTQYF.

This clonotype was seen repeatedly, ten times or more. This chain uses TRBV30 with TRBJ2-5; TRBD1 agrees at 7 bases. This CDR3 comprises 12 residues. Per the germline V gene, CDR1 is GTSNPN and CDR2 is SVGIG (reference sequence). The V segment lost 3 bases and the J segment 5 bases; nucleotides outside the gene matches: 3. The CDR3 region is CAWSNRGETQYF. Written as DNA, the CDR3 is TGTGCCTGGAGCAACAGGGGCGAGACCCAGTACTTC.

This clonotype was found many times. This sequence joins TRBV5-6 and TRBJ2-5, with 8 nucleotides matching TRBD2. The length of the CDR3 is 16 residues. Looked up from germline, CDR1 is SGHDT and CDR2 is YYEEEE. V lost 0 bases, J lost 2 bases, and 6 bases stayed unmatched. The CDR3 region is CASSLVAAGEQETQYF. In DNA, the CDR3 is TGTGCCAGCAGCTTGGTGGCAGCGGGGGAGCAAGAGACCCAGTACTTC.

The chain employs TRBV25-1 and TRBJ2-7, with 7 bases aligning to TRBD1. The J segment lost 5 bases and the V segment lost 4 bases, leaving 11 bases of the junction unmatched. The germline V gene encodes CDR1 MGHDK and CDR2 SYGVNS. The CDR3 sequence is 15 residues long. CDR3 coding DNA: TGTGCCAGCAGTGCCCCCCCCCCTCAGGGGGACGAGCAGTACTTC. This sequence encodes CASSAPPPQGDEQYF.

This clonotype was observed many times. The gene calls are TRBV5-6 and TRBJ2-3, with 11 nucleotides matching TRBD2. This CDR3 region has 16 residues. Germline values: CDR1 SGHDT, CDR2 YYEEEE. The V gene end was trimmed by 0 bases and the J gene end by 1 base; junction bases not matched to a gene: 1. The CDR3 nucleotides are TGTGCCAGCAGCTTGGAACTAGCGGGGGGCACAGATACGCAGTATTTT. The encoded protein is CASSLELAGGTDTQYF.

Only a few counts were recorded for this clonotype. This chain connects TRBV25-1 to TRBJ2-7; 7 nucleotides match TRBD2. CDR1 MGHDK and CDR2 SYGVNS come from the germline V gene. This CDR3 spans 15 amino acids. V dropped 4 bases and J dropped 4; count of bases not matched to a gene: 10. CDR3 bases: TGTGCCAGCAGTGTATACGCGGGAGTGGCGTACGAGCAGTACTTC. Residues: CASSVYAGVAYEQYF.

This clonotype was counted at least ten times. The chain carries TRBV19 and TRBJ2-7; a weak D match, TRBD1 (5 bases). This CDR3 spans 15 amino acids. The V gene lost 2 bases and the J gene lost 2 bases, with 13 bases spanning the gap. The germline V gene encodes CDR1 LNHDA and CDR2 SQIVND (reference sequence). CDR3 in DNA: TGTGCCAGTAGTATAACTCAGGGCAACGCCTACGAGCAGTACTTC. It specifies CASSITQGNAYEQYF.

This clonotype was recorded at least ten times. V is TRBV7-9 and J is TRBJ1-5; D is uncertain. The germline gives CDR1 SEHNR, CDR2 FQNEAQ (reference sequence). The CDR3 runs to 13 residues. V was clipped by 4 bases and J by 5 bases, with 9 bases between them. CDR3 nucleotide sequence: TGTGCCAGCAGCTCAGAGTTGGATCAGCCCCAGCATTTT. It yields the protein CASSSELDQPQHF.

Many counts were recorded for this clonotype. CDR3: CASSSSVLWELGETQYF. The CDR3 coding sequence is TGTGCCAGCAGCTCTTCTGTTTTGTGGGAGTTAGGAGAGACCCAGTACTTC. The V and J genes are TRBV6-1 and TRBJ2-5; tentatively, D is TRBD2 (5 bases). This CDR3 region has 17 residues. Trimming stripped 6 bases from V and 4 bases from J, with 24 bases between. Germline V gives CDR1 MNHNS, CDR2 SASEGT.

In its sample, this clonotype was seen a few times. The rearrangement uses TRBV5-5 and TRBJ2-2, with 10 bases fitting TRBD1. Germline V CDR1 and CDR2: SGHKS, YYEKEE (reference sequence). This CDR3 spans 16 amino acids. The J segment lost 7 bases and the V segment lost 6 bases, leaving 12 bases of the junction unmatched. The CDR3 coding sequence is TGTGCCAGCAACGACCGGGACAGGGGAAGGGTCGGGGAGCTGTTTTTT. As protein: CASNDRDRGRVGELFF.

This clonotype was seen only a few times. This may be a read error: a much more frequent sequence differs by one nucleotide. This rearrangement joins TRBV27 to TRBJ1-4; D remains unclear. Germline CDR1 is MNHEY and CDR2 is SMNVEV (reference sequence). The CDR3 has 12 residues. V was shortened by 2 bases and J by 12 bases, with 10 bases between the two germline ends. CDR3 bases: TGTGCCAGCAGTTTAAATGGGGTAGAACTGTTTTTT. It encodes CASSLNGVELFF.

Ten or more counts support this clonotype. The J gene is TRBJ2-7, the V gene TRBV28; D not resolved. This CDR3 comprises 12 residues. From germline, CDR1 is MDHEN and CDR2 SYDVKM. Trimming left V 5 bases short and J 3 bases short, with 8 bases between. The CDR3 sequence: CASSTARYEQYF. The CDR3 DNA reads TGTGCCAGCAGTACAGCCCGCTACGAGCAGTACTTC. The whole variable domain, remainder taken from reference TRBV28 and TRBJ2-7, is DVKVTQSSRYLVKRTGEKVFLECVQDMDHENMFWYRQDPGLGLRLIYFSYDVKMKEKGDIPEGYSVSREKKERFSLILESASTNQTSMYLCASSTARYEQYFGPGTRLTVT.

This clonotype was seen repeatedly, ten times or more. This chain joins TRBV20-1 and TRBJ2-3; 7 bases agree with TRBD2. Germline loops: CDR1 DFQATT, CDR2 SNEGSKA (reference sequence). The J segment lost 6 bases and the V segment lost 0 bases, leaving 6 bases of the junction unmatched. This CDR3 comprises 14 residues. The CDR3 loop reads CSARDWEGRDTQYF. In DNA form, the CDR3 reads TGCAGTGCTAGAGATTGGGAGGGGCGGGATACGCAGTATTTT.